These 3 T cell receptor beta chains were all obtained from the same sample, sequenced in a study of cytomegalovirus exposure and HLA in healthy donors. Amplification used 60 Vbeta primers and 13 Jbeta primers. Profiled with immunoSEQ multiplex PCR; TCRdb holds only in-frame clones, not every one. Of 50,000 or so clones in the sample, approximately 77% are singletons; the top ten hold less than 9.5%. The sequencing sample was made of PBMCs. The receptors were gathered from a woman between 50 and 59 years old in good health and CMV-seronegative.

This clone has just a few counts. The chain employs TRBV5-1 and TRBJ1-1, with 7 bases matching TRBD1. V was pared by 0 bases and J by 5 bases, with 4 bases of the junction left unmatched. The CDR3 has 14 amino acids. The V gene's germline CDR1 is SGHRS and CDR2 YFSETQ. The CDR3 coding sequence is TGCGCCAGCAGCTTGGCCGGGACAGAAACTGAAGCTTTCTTT. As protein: CASSLAGTETEAFF.

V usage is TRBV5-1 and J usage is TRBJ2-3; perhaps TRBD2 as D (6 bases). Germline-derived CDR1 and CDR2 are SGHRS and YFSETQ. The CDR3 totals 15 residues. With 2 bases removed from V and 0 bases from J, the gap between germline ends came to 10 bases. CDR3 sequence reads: CASSFIAESTDTQYF. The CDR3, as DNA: TGCGCCAGCAGCTTTATAGCGGAGAGCACAGATACGCAGTATTTT.

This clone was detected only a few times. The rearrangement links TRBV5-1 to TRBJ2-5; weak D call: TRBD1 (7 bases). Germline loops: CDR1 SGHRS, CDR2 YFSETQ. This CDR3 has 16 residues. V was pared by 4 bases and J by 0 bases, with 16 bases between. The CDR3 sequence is CASSRQGGIDQETQYF. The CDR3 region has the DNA TGCGCCAGCAGCCGACAGGGCGGGATTGACCAAGAGACCCAGTACTTC.